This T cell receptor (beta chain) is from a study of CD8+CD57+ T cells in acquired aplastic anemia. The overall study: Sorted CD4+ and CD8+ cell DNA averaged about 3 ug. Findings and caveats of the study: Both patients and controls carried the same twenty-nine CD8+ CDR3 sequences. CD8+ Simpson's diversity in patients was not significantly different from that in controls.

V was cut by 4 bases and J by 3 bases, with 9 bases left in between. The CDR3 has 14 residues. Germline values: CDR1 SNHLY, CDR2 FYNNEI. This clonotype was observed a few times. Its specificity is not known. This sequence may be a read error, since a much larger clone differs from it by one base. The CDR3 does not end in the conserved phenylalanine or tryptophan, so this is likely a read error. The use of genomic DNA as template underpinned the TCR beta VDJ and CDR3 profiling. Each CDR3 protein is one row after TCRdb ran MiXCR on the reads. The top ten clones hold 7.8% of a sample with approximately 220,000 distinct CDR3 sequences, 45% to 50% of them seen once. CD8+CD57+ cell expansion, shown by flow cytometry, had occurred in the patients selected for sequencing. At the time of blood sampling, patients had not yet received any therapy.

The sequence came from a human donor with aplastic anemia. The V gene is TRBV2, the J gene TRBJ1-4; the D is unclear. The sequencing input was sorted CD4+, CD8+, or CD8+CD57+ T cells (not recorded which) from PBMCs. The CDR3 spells CASSVWEANEKLFL. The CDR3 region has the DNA TGTGCCAGCAGTGTTTGGGAAGCTAATGAAAAACTGTTTCTT.